This TCR beta chain was found in a study of cytomegalovirus exposure and HLA in healthy donors (dated 2017 in TCRdb). Regarding the complete study: An earlier analysis of several hundred of the donors reported about 250 Gb of sequence data and roughly 100 million unique TCR beta sequences from about 179 million T cells. An early release that covered about 640 HLA-typed donors contained 250 to 350 gigabases of sequencing data and tens of millions of unique TCR sequences. Of the roughly 390 genotyped donors, about 84% fell in the genetic ancestry cluster associated with self-reported Caucasian donors. The aim of the study was to test whether cataloging public T cell receptors could identify signatures of past pathogen exposure. The study profiled the T cell repertoires of hundreds of subjects by immunosequencing and related them to cytomegalovirus serostatus. Besides the first cohort of approximately 670 subjects, a separate validation cohort made up of over 100 different subjects was used. To predict cytomegalovirus infection status, the study combined high-throughput TCR immunosequencing, statistical association of individual TCRs with disease status, and machine learning. To study patterns of TCR occurrence, a later analysis re-analyzed previously published TCR beta repertoires from 666 donors and added high-resolution HLA genotyping. In the later analysis, no new phenotypic data were used to find candidate immune exposures; instead, reliance was placed on TCR beta sequences and their occurrence across donors. To decide whether each TCR beta V gene segment behaved as functional or pseudogenic, an earlier analysis of nearly 600 of the donors relied on high-throughput TCR beta sequencing. Alongside the repertoire data, information on donor age, sex, ethnicity and CMV serostatus was compiled. A later genetic analysis used genome-wide SNP genotypes for 398 of the 666 donors, treating that subset as a discovery cohort. Every repertoire in the discovery cohort had been generated on one and the same sequencing platform. Both class I and class II loci were covered by HLA typing, at four-digit resolution. The number of typed donors differed by locus: about 620-630 for A, B, C, DRB1 and DQB1; approximately 540 for DQA1; approximately 600 for DPA1; and around 470 for DPB1. Because of strong linkage in the cohort, roughly five DR-DQ haplotypes were treated as single units for association and clustering. Among several hundred genotyped donors of the cohort, an average of about 240,000 unique TCR beta nucleotide sequences was sequenced per donor, of which approximately 18% were non-productive.

The germline V gene yields SGHRS for CDR1 and YFSETQ for CDR2. Compared with germline, V lacks 0 bases and J lacks 4 bases; bases without a gene match: 8. The CDR3 goes from the cysteine to the phenylalanine over 18 residues. Just CDR3 DNA is preserved here, 54 bases in frame from base 1. The cohort was made up of around 720 healthy bone marrow donors. All cohort members were sampled while nominally healthy, although unrecorded immune exposures were likely present. The donor was CMV seronegative and belonged to the group of more than 300 seronegative cohort members. A peripheral blood sample was provided by each donor, and peripheral blood mononuclear cells were used for TCR beta sequencing. Genomic DNA extraction from the blood cell samples was performed with the Qiagen DNeasy Blood Extraction Kit. On the study overall, not on this receptor specifically: Because some donors lacked HLA typing at each locus, the association tests relied only on the typed subset. Most TCR sequences were seen in very few donors, while some public TCRs were found in many individuals. Specific HLA alleles were associated with 15,000 to 20,000 TCR beta sequences at a false discovery rate of 0.05 in a later analysis. A group of highly shared sequence variants was considered likely to be a technical artifact of the sequencing pipeline. Compared with the approximately 710-donor mean, donors in an Asian-associated ancestry cluster had fewer N-insertions in productive TCRs, according to a later genetic analysis. A further reported finding was that TCR beta sequences accurately predicted the HLA-A and HLA-B alleles for most subjects in the first cohort. A later analysis found that most CMV-associated TCR beta chains appeared HLA-restricted, with HLA associations seemingly driven largely by CMV exposure. According to the authors, the approach could potentially be generalized to other disease states and immunological phenotypes. Some IMGT-functional V segments, including TRBV6-2 and TRBV6-3, could not be told apart with the 87-base-pair reads, so those segments were excluded. V-gene and J-gene trimming of TCR beta chains was associated with a missense DCLRE1C variant in a later genetic analysis, and the association was replicated in an independent cohort. The earlier analysis of approximately 590 of the donors excluded some 15 rarely observed V segments, including chromosome 9 orphons, because counts were too low. In a later analysis, HLA-associated TCR beta chains were found to be more clonally expanded and to have lower generation probabilities than equally common non-associated chains. The study listed 150 to 200 TCR beta chains as associated with cytomegalovirus. Roughly uniform sequencing depth across donors was assumed in presence/absence analyses, although this assumption may not hold. This cohort had only TCR beta chains sequenced, and the lack of alpha or paired-chain data limited which features could be detected. A few of the identified cytomegalovirus-associated TCR beta chains were confirmed in vitro to be specific for cytomegalovirus antigens. In both the original and validation cohorts, the classifier was reported to diagnose cytomegalovirus status with high specificity and sensitivity. When HLA alleles, especially DR and DQ, strongly co-occurred, attributing TCR associations to individual alleles was difficult. CMV serostatus was the only immune exposure information available for the cohort. In a later analysis, TCR association rates were found to vary across HLA loci, with the most associated TCRs seen for DRB1 alleles and the fewest for HLA-C alleles. In an earlier analysis of more than 450 of the donors, most TCR beta V segments were observed in productive rearrangements about 87% or about 30% of the time, broadly matching IMGT annotations. In a later analysis, several top co-occurrence clusters were reported to appear linked to parvovirus B19, influenza, CMV and Epstein-Barr virus. Correlated functional status among segregating V segments might reflect linkage disequilibrium, but an unknown experimental factor could not be ruled out.

Library prep was done by the immunoSEQ multiplex PCR assay. The multiplex PCR relied on a mix of 60 forward primers for TCR Vbeta segments and 13 reverse primers for TCR Jbeta segments. The CDR3 region of rearranged TCR beta genes was amplified from genomic DNA with a multiplex PCR assay. Amplified TCR beta libraries were sequenced as 87-base-pair reads on the Illumina HiSeq System. On the authors' methods: A later analysis counted approximately 84 million unique TCR beta chains across the 670 or so repertoires, and 9.5 million to 11 million of these chains were shared by at least two donors. A nearest-neighbor algorithm error-corrected the raw reads and collapsed the reads into unique sequences, merging closely related sequences to remove PCR and sequencing errors. Alignment of CDR3 sequences to IMGT reference sequences was used to assign V, D and J gene segments. For a sequence to be retained, at least a six-nucleotide match to both a V gene segment and a J gene segment was required. Rearrangements were classified as productive when the CDR3 lacked stop codons and remained in frame with V and J, and all other rearrangements were classified as non-productive. CDR3 was defined according to IMGT convention as the region running from the second conserved V-encoded cysteine to the conserved J-encoded phenylalanine. The earlier analysis of a few hundred of the donors excluded sequences that lacked an unambiguous match to a single V gene segment. In an earlier analysis of 587 of the donors, V segments were called functional above 56.7% productive rearrangements and were called segregating when the between-donor standard deviation exceeded 5%. To diagnose cytomegalovirus status from the catalog of TCR beta chain sequences, a statistical classification framework was built. V and J gene assignment, in a later analysis, came from comparing TCR nucleotide sequences with IMGT/GENE-DB human TR gene sequences. The TCRdist pipeline was used in a later analysis to assign CDR3 sequences and most-parsimonious VDJ recombination scenarios. In a later analysis, every TCR beta chain was defined by the combination of its CDR3 amino acid sequence and its V-gene family, and reads without a unique V-gene family were dropped. In a later analysis, fewer than 600 highly shared, low-generation-probability nucleotide sequences were removed to address suspected cross-contamination and a sequencing artifact. In a later analysis, a clonal expansion index was calculated for each public chain from normalized within-repertoire ranks of inferred template counts. In a later analysis, generation probabilities were computed using a VDJ recombination model fitted to out-of-frame rearrangements, and the results were checked against IGoR. In a later analysis, TCR-TCR, TCR-HLA and TCR-CMV co-occurrence was scored with hypergeometric tests, and a repertoire-size bias correction was applied to TCR pairs. To estimate false discovery rates, a later analysis permuted the HLA or CMV assignments 20 times. In a later analysis, co-occurring TCRs were grouped with DBSCAN, and TCRdist sequence similarity was added when clustering was performed within HLA-allele-positive subsets. For co-occurrence clustering, repertoires with fewer than 30,000 or more than 120,000 public chains were excluded, along with five repertoires with anomalous nucleotide sharing. TCRdb carries this immuneACCESS record with in-frame sequences only. Its versions omit some clonotypes, under half of them owing to an unresolved V gene in the studies checked, with the rest unexplained. V, J and clone size were drawn from that table, and D and trimming were deduced from the DNA. The sample has 180,000 or so clones on record, approximately 65% of them singletons. About 3.2% of the sample comes from the top ten.

About this clone: No cognate antigen has been identified for it. No base quality information exists; no much larger clone differs at one position.

The chain links TRBV5-1 with TRBJ2-6; TRBD1 aligns with 9 central bases. The TCR was taken from a man aged 35-49 years in good health and CMV-seronegative. Sequencing used PBMCs. The CDR3 protein sequence reads: CASSLDPGQGSGANVLTF. Read as DNA, the sequence is TGCGCCAGCAGCTTGGATCCGGGACAGGGTTCCGGGGCCAACGTCCTGACTTTC.